The T cell receptor (beta chain) under discussion was sequenced for a study of beta chain features in type 1 diabetes. Whole-study context: There was similarity between patients and healthy donors in age, gender and cell yields. All samples yielded around 98,000,000 examined sorted cells.

For this clone: Its specificity is unknown.

Germline V CDR1 and CDR2: MNHNS, SASEGT. CDR3 length: 14 amino acids. Trimming removed 8 bases from V and 0 bases from J, with 11 bases in between. Notes on the study in general: Healthy donors had naive, central memory and Treg TCRB repertoires that appeared less similar than those seen among patients. Shorter TCRB CDR3s, moderately but significantly so, marked every one of the four CD4+ subsets in Type 1 diabetes patients.

Reverse transcribing all isolated RNA meant expressed TCRB transcripts were sequenced. Clones were sequenced by immunoSEQ multiplex PCR, and TCRdb holds only the in-frame ones, with some missing. The table shows some 350,000 clones, with roughly a tenth occurring only once. Sequenced material: central memory CD4+ T cells from blood. This TCR came from a man younger than 40 with type 1 diabetes. The chain has TRBV6-1 and TRBJ1-5; no reliable D call. This CDR3 is CASRSLLSNQPQHF. CDR3 sequence (DNA): TGTGCCAGCCGGTCGCTTCTTAGCAATCAGCCCCAGCATTTT.